This T cell receptor (beta chain) was profiled in a study of blood T cells in healthy people across ages. Each sample had at least 6.5 million PBMCs isolated. Regarding this clonotype: Its specificity is not known.

Findings and caveats of the study: CMV status of donors was unknown, possibly confounding expanded clonotype changes.

The germline V gene encodes CDR1 KGHDR and CDR2 SFDVKD. The CDR3 loop spans 15 amino acids. The ends lost 3 bases at V and 3 bases at J; junction bases unmatched: 6. A second roughly 7 to 12 cycle PCR used barcoded and J-beta primers. Every cDNA was tagged by a template-switch adaptor with 12 random nucleotides. One entry per CDR3 protein results from TCRdb running MiXCR on the 5' RACE reads. The sample contains about 2 million distinct CDR3 sequences, about 50% of which appear only once. The sample was blood. This clonotype was obtained from a woman aged 40 to 49 in good health. The chain couples TRBV24-1 to TRBJ1-2; 7 positions match TRBD1. The CDR3 protein is CATSDRQGDDYGYTF. The DNA of the CDR3 is TGTGCCACCAGTGATCGTCAGGGGGATGACTATGGCTACACCTTC.